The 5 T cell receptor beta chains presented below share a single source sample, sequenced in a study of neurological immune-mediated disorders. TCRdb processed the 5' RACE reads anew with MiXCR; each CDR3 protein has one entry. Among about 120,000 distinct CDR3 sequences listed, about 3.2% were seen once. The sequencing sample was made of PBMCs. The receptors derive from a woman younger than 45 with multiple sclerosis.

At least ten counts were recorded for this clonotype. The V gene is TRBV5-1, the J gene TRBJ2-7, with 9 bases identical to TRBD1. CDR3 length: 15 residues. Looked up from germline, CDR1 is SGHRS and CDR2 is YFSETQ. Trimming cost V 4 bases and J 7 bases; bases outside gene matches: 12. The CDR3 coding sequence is TGCGCCAGCAGCCCCTCGGGACAGGGTCGTGAAGAGCAGTACTTC. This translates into CASSPSGQGREEQYF.

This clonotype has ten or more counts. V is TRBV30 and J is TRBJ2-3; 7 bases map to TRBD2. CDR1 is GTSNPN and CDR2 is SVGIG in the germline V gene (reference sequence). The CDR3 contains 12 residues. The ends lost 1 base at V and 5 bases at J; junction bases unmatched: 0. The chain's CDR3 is CAWSAGGDTQYF. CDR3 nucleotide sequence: TGTGCCTGGAGTGCGGGAGGAGATACGCAGTATTTT.

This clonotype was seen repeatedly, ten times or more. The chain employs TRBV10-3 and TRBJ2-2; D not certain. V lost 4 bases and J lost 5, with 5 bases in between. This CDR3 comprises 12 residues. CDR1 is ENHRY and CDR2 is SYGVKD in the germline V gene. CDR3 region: CAISAQTGELFF. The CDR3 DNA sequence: TGTGCCATCAGTGCCCAGACCGGGGAGCTGTTTTTT.

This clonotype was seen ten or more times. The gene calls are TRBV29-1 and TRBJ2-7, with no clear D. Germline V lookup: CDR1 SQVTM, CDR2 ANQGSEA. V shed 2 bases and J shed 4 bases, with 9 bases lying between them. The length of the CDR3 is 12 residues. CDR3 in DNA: TGCAGCGTTGAATCCGGAAGGTACGAGCAGTACTTC. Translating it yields CSVESGRYEQYF.

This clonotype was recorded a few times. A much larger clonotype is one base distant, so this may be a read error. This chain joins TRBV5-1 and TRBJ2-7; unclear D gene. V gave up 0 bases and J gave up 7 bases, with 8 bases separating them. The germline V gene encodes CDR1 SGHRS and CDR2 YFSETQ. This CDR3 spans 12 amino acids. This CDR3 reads CASSLEGKEQYF. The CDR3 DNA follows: TGCGCCAGCAGCTTGGAAGGCAAAGAGCAGTACTTC.